The source of this TCR beta chain is a study of blood T cell repertoires in COVID-19. Study-level background: COVID-19 samples, acute and convalescent, were from the United States, Italy and Spain. Sample material is recorded as cDNA or gDNA derived from T cells, B-cell-depleted T cells, or PBMCs.

In the authors' methods: Reference gene primer amplification gave estimated nucleated cell counts. Profiled with immunoSEQ multiplex PCR; TCRdb holds only in-frame clones, not every one. V, J and clone size were drawn from that table, and D and trimming were deduced from the DNA. The sample holds 85,000 to 100,000 clones, roughly 83% seen once. Per the germline V gene, CDR1 is SNHLY and CDR2 is FYNNEI. The CDR3 has 14 residues. V gave up 6 bases and J gave up 5 bases; unmatched junction bases: 8. Sequenced: peripheral blood. The receptor was isolated from a human donor in a cohort sampled during active COVID-19. The chain uses TRBV2 and TRBJ2-5; 8 bases line up with TRBD1. The DNA of the CDR3 is TGTGCCAGCAGCTACAGGGGGATGAGGGAGACCCAGTACTTC. Its protein product is CASSYRGMRETQYF.